The 25 T cell receptor beta chains listed next were all sequenced from one sample in a study of blood T cell repertoires in COVID-19. The table came from immunoSEQ multiplex PCR; TCRdb's copy has only in-frame clones and leaves some out. The sample lists approximately 40,000 clones; 87% were seen once. Sequencing was performed on peripheral blood. These receptors were taken from a man between 35 and 55 years old with COVID-19, enrolled during active disease.

The V call is TRBV5-4, the J call TRBJ2-7, with D possibly matching TRBD1 (6 bases). This CDR3 is 15 amino acids long. CDR1 SGHNT and CDR2 YYREEE come from the germline V gene (reference sequence). Trimming removed 5 bases from V and 3 bases from J, with 18 bases in between. The CDR3 DNA reads TGTGCCAGCAGTTCGGCTAGACAGGAGATCTACGAGCAGTACTTC. It is translated as CASSSARQEIYEQYF.

This rearrangement joins TRBV10-3 to TRBJ2-7, with TRBD2 identical over 14 bases. The CDR3 sequence is 18 residues long. Trimming took 5 bases from V and 4 from J; bases not matched to a gene: 13. The germline V gene has CDR1 ENHRY and CDR2 SYGVKD. The CDR3 nucleotides are TGTGCCATCAGTCCGGGACTAGCGGGAGACGGGTCTCTGTACGAGCAGTACTTC. Protein product: CAISPGLAGDGSLYEQYF.

The J gene is TRBJ1-3, the V gene TRBV7-8; D is unresolved. The CDR3 is 19 amino acids. The ends were cut back, 6 bases at V and 2 bases at J, with 26 bases in the middle. CDR1 and CDR2 from the germline V gene are SGHVS and FQNEAQ. The CDR3 region is CASRNDAVVPSPPGNTIYF. CDR3 nucleotides: TGTGCCAGCAGGAACGACGCGGTCGTACCCTCTCCCCCTGGAAACACCATATATTTT.

The chain uses TRBV4-2 and TRBJ1-6, with D perhaps TRBD1 (5 bases). V shed 0 bases and J shed 8 bases, with 17 bases lying between them. There are 17 residues in the CDR3. Germline CDR1 is LGHNA and CDR2 is YNFKEQ. The CDR3 region is CASSQDAGDRRYSPLHF. CDR3 nucleotides: TGTGCCAGCAGCCAAGATGCGGGAGACAGACGTTATTCACCCCTCCACTTT.

V is TRBV9 and J is TRBJ2-7; 7 bases agree with TRBD1. Per germline, CDR1 SGDLS and CDR2 YYNGEE. Trimming took 0 bases from V and 4 from J; bases not matched to a gene: 7. The CDR3 extends over 15 amino acids. CDR3 region: CASSVGGQWGYEQYF. The DNA for the CDR3 is TGTGCCAGCAGCGTAGGGGGACAGTGGGGTTACGAGCAGTACTTC.

The chain couples TRBV27 to TRBJ2-3, with a possible D match to TRBD2 (5 bases). CDR3 size: 12 residues. Trimming stripped 11 bases from V and 0 bases from J, with 9 bases between. Per the germline V gene, CDR1 is MNHEY and CDR2 is SMNVEV (reference sequence). Written as DNA, the CDR3 is TGTGCCTGTCGGGGAAGCACAGATACGCAGTATTTT. Translating it yields CACRGSTDTQYF.

The CDR3 nucleotides are TGTGCCAGCAGCTTAGGCGGCCTCGAAGCTTTCTTT. This codes for CASSLGGLEAFF. The J gene is TRBJ1-1, the V gene TRBV7-9; D gene ambiguous. The CDR3 is 12 amino acids. Trimming removed 1 base from V and 8 bases from J, with 8 bases in between. Germline lookup yields CDR1 SEHNR and CDR2 FQNEAQ (reference sequence).

This chain joins TRBV14 and TRBJ2-7; D is unclear. V lost 0 bases and J 6 bases, leaving 15 bases between the germline ends. Germline V gene data show CDR1 as SGHDN and CDR2 as FVKESK. The CDR3 spans 15 residues. The CDR3 spells CASSQDLGPISEQYF. In DNA form, the CDR3 reads TGTGCCAGCAGCCAAGATCTTGGGCCTATTAGCGAGCAGTACTTC.

The V call is TRBV7-2, the J call TRBJ1-4; weak D call: TRBD1 (6 bases). The V end was cut by 5 bases, the J end by 6 bases, with 16 bases between. The CDR3 extends over 15 amino acids. The germline CDR1 and CDR2 sequences are SGHTA and FQGNSA. The CDR3 is CASSPLQGTDEKLFF. The CDR3 DNA follows: TGTGCCAGCAGCCCATTACAGGGAACGGATGAAAAACTGTTTTTT.

This chain links TRBV27 with TRBJ2-7, with D maybe TRBD2 (5 bases). CDR3 length: 14 residues. In germline, CDR1 is MNHEY, CDR2 SMNVEV (reference sequence). Trimming shortened V by 3 bases and J by 2 bases, and 11 bases separated the two germline ends. The CDR3 DNA reads TGTGCCAGCAGTTTTGGACTCCCACCCTACGAGCAGTACTTC. The encoded protein is CASSFGLPPYEQYF.

The chain is built from TRBV5-6 and TRBJ1-2, with D possibly matching TRBD1 (5 bases). The CDR3 consists of 14 residues. Trimming took 0 bases from V and 9 from J, leaving 15 bases between them. Looked up from germline, CDR1 is SGHDT and CDR2 is YYEEEE. CDR3 nucleotides: TGTGCCAGCAGCTTGGGCGGGACCCCTGAGAGCTACACCTTC. Amino acids: CASSLGGTPESYTF.

This clone was detected only once. The chain has TRBV5-4 and TRBJ2-3; D is perhaps TRBD2 (5 bases). V lost 7 bases, J lost 1 base, and 10 bases lay in between. The CDR3 has 13 amino acids. Per the germline V gene, CDR1 is SGHNT and CDR2 is YYREEE (reference sequence). The CDR3 coding sequence is TGTGCCAGCGGGAGTCAGGGCACAGATACGCAGTATTTT. Translation gives CASGSQGTDTQYF.

The CDR3 loop is CASSLARGGAYEQYF. CDR3 DNA: TGTGCCAGCAGCTTGGCTCGAGGGGGAGCCTACGAGCAGTACTTC. This chain links TRBV13 with TRBJ2-7, with D tentatively TRBD1 (6 bases). Germline assignment: CDR1 PRHDT and CDR2 FYEKMQ (reference sequence). The V end lost 3 bases, the J end lost 2 bases, and 14 bases lay between the germline ends. CDR3 length: 15 residues.

The chain recombines TRBV11-3 with TRBJ1-4, with TRBD1 identical over 10 bases. The germline V gene has CDR1 SGHNT and CDR2 YENEEA. CDR3 length equals 15 residues. V was pared by 4 bases and J by 4 bases, with 3 bases of the junction left unmatched. The CDR3 loop reads CASSYGQGVNEKLFF. The DNA of the CDR3 is TGTGCCAGCAGCTACGGACAGGGGGTTAATGAAAAACTGTTTTTT.

This sequence joins TRBV7-8 and TRBJ2-3, with 8 positions matching TRBD1. The CDR3 extends over 16 amino acids. Germline V lookup: CDR1 SGHVS, CDR2 FQNEAQ. With 1 base clipped from V and 3 bases from J, the junction kept 6 bases outside the gene matches. As DNA, the CDR3 is TGTGCCAGCAGCTTAGGGTCAGGGGGCGGGACAGATACGCAGTATTTT. Amino acid sequence: CASSLGSGGGTDTQYF.

The chain recombines TRBV5-1 with TRBJ1-6; possible D gene TRBD1, 5 bases. CDR1 is SGHRS and CDR2 is YFSETQ in the germline V gene. This CDR3 region has 16 residues. V shed 2 bases and J shed 7 bases, with 16 bases lying between them. The CDR3: CASSFNSPGGNSPLHF. The DNA of the CDR3 is TGCGCCAGCAGCTTCAATTCTCCGGGGGGGAATTCACCCCTCCACTTT.

This chain joins TRBV4-1 and TRBJ1-6, with 8 bases matching TRBD1. The CDR3 runs to 19 residues. Germline V lookup: CDR1 MGHRA, CDR2 YSYEKL. Trimming at V came to 0 bases and at J to 9 bases, leaving 16 bases not matched to a gene. CDR3 amino acids: CASSQDFPTGQGGASPLHF. DNA for the CDR3: TGCGCCAGCAGCCAAGATTTTCCTACTGGACAGGGAGGGGCTTCACCCCTCCACTTT.

The chain links TRBV4-2 to TRBJ2-2; 13 nucleotides align to TRBD2. This CDR3 is 20 amino acids long. Germline CDR1 is LGHNA and CDR2 is YNFKEQ. V dropped 3 bases and J dropped 0; count of bases not matched to a gene: 10. Written as DNA, the CDR3 is TGTGCCAGCAGCCACCAAGAATCTACTAGCGGGAGGGCGAACACCGGGGAGCTGTTTTTT. It is translated as CASSHQESTSGRANTGELFF.

The CDR3 DNA follows: TGTGCCACCCTGGGTCGGGGGGATGGCTACACCTTC. This encodes CATLGRGDGYTF. The chain joins TRBV19 to TRBJ1-2; tentative D call: TRBD1 (5 bases). The length of the CDR3 is 12 residues. CDR1 is LNHDA, CDR2 SQIVND, per germline (reference sequence). V was trimmed by 10 bases and J by 6 bases, leaving 15 bases between them.

V and J are TRBV10-3 and TRBJ2-1, with TRBD2 matching over 13 bases. CDR1 is ENHRY, CDR2 SYGVKD, per germline. With V trimmed by 2 bases and J by 8 bases, 6 bases remained unmatched. The CDR3 runs 16 residues. CDR3 DNA: TGTGCCATCAGTGAGCCGAGACTAGCGGGGGGCGATGAGCAGTTCTTC. It codes for CAISEPRLAGGDEQFF.

The chain has TRBV5-6 and TRBJ1-2, with TRBD1 identical over 9 bases. Per the germline V gene, CDR1 is SGHDT and CDR2 is YYEEEE. The V gene end was trimmed by 1 base and the J gene end by 10 bases; junction bases not matched to a gene: 5. There are 13 residues in the CDR3. The CDR3 protein is CASSLLGDRVYTF. CDR3 sequence (DNA): TGTGCCAGCAGCTTGTTAGGGGACAGGGTCTACACCTTC.

The J gene is TRBJ2-5, the V gene TRBV7-9, with 8 bases fitting TRBD1. The germline V gene has CDR1 SEHNR and CDR2 FQNEAQ (reference sequence). Germline trimming cut 3 bases from V and 2 bases from J; bases unmatched to any gene: 14. The CDR3 is made up of 18 amino acids. CDR3 in DNA: TGTGCCAGCAGCTTCCCCGAGACAGGGGTATCTTTGCAAGAGACCCAGTACTTC. This codes for CASSFPETGVSLQETQYF.

J is TRBJ1-2 and V is TRBV18, with 9 positions matching TRBD1. Germline V gene sequence: CDR1 KGHSH, CDR2 LQKENI. CDR3 size: 15 residues. After removal of 1 base from V and 4 bases from J, the junction contained 4 bases not matched to a gene. The CDR3 is CASSPLDRGGYGYTF. Here the CDR3 DNA reads TGTGCCAGCTCACCACTGGACAGGGGAGGCTATGGCTACACCTTC.

CDR3 loop: CASSLLQRPTGKLFF. As DNA, the CDR3 is TGTGCCAGCAGCTTGTTGCAGCGCCCCACCGGAAAACTGTTTTTT. This sequence joins TRBV5-6 and TRBJ1-4, with D unclear. Trimming stripped 1 base from V and 10 bases from J, with 17 bases between. Per germline, CDR1 SGHDT and CDR2 YYEEEE. This CDR3 is 15 amino acids long.

This chain connects TRBV9 to TRBJ2-5, with D possibly being TRBD1 (6 bases). V lost 3 bases and J 9 bases, leaving 15 bases between the germline ends. Germline V gives CDR1 SGDLS, CDR2 YYNGEE. This CDR3 spans 13 amino acids. This CDR3 is CASSGGTPFAQYF. The CDR3 DNA sequence: TGTGCCAGCAGCGGGGGGACACCTTTTGCCCAGTACTTC.